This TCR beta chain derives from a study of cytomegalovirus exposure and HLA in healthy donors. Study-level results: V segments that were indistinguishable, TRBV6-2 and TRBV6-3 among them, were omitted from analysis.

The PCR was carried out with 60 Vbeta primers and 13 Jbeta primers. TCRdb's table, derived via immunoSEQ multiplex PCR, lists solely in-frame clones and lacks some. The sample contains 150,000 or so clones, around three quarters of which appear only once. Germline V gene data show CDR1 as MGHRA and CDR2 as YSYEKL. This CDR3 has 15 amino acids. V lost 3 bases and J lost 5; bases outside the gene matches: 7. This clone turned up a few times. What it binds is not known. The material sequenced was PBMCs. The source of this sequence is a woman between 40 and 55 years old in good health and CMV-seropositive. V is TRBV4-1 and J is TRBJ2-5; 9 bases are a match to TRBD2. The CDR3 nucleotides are TGCGCCAGCAGCCAGATGGGACTAGCAACCGAGACCCAGTACTTC. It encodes CASSQMGLATETQYF.